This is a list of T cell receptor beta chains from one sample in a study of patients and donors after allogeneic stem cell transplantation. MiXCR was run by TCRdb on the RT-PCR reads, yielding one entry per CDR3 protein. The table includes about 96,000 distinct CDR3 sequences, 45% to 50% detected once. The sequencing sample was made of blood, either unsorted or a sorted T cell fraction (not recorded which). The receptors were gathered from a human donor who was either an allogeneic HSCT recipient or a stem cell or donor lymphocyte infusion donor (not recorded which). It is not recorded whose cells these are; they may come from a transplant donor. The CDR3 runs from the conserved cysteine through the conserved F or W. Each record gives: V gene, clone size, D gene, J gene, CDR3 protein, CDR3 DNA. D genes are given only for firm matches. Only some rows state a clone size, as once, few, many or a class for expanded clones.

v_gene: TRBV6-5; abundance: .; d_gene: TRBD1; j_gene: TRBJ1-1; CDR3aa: CASSRRGGGKSTEAFF; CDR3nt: TGTGCCAGCAGTCGCAGGGGGGGCGGGAAGAGCACTGAAGCTTTCTTT
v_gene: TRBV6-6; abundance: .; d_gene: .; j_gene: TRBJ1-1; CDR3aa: CASRSTGPTEAFF; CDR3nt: TGTGCCAGCCGATCAACAGGGCCGACTGAAGCTTTCTTT
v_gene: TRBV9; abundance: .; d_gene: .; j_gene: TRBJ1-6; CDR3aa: CASSVGRDGEGNSPLHF; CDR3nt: TGTGCCAGCAGCGTGGGTCGGGACGGCGAAGGCAATTCACCCCTCCACTTT
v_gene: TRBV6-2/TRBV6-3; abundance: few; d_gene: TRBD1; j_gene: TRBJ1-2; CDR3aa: CASSPLRTGLNYGYTF; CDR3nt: TGTGCCAGCAGCCCACTAAGGACAGGGCTCAACTATGGCTACACCTTC
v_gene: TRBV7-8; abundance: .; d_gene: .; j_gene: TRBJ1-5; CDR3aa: CASSSQLKTGNQPQHF; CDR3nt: TGTGCCAGCAGCTCCCAACTAAAGACAGGCAATCAGCCCCAGCATTTT
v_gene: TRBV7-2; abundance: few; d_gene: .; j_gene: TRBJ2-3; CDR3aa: CASSLTSSDTQYF; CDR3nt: TGTGCCAGCAGCTTAACTAGCTCAGATACGCAGTATTTT
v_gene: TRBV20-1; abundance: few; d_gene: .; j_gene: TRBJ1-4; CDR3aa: CSALTTTNEKLFF; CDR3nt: TGCAGTGCCCTGACAACAACTAATGAAAAACTGTTTTTT
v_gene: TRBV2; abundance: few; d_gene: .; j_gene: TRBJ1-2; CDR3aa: CASQGRGGYTF; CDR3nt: TGTGCCAGTCAGGGGCGAGGTGGCTACACCTTC
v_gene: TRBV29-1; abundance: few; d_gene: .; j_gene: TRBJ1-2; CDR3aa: CSGRLLPLTDGYTF; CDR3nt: TGCAGCGGCCGACTGCTTCCCTTAACTGATGGCTACACCTTC
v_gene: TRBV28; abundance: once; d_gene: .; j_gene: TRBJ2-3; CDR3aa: CASRSPGLLVTTQYF; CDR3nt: TGTGCCAGCAGGTCACCGGGACTGCTCGTTACTACGCAGTATTTT
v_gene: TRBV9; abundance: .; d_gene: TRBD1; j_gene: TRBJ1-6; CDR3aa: CASSIEDRPNSPLHF; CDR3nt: TGTGCCAGCAGCATCGAGGACAGGCCGAATTCACCCCTCCACTTT
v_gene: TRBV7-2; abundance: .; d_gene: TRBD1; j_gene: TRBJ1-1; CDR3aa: CASSLGTANTEAFF; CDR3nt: TGTGCCAGCTCTCTGGGGACAGCGAACACTGAAGCTTTCTTT
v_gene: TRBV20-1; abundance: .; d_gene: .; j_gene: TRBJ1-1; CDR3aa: CSARVPGDTEAFF; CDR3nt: TGCAGTGCTAGGGTCCCGGGGGACACTGAAGCTTTCTTT
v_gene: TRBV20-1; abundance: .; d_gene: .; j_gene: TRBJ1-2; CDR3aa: CSVDSPYGYTF; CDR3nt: TGCAGTGTCGACAGCCCCTATGGCTACACCTTC
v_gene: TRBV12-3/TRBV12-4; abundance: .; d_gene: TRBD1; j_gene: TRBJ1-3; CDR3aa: CASEYRTGGRNTIYF; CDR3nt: TGTGCCAGCGAATACCGGACAGGGGGCAGAAACACCATATATTTT
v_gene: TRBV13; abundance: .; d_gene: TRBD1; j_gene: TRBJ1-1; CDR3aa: CASSLDRTGATEAFF; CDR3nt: TGTGCCAGCAGCTTAGACCGGACAGGGGCCACTGAAGCTTTCTTT
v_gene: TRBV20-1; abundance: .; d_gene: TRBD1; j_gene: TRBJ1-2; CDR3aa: CSASLGQGNYGYTF; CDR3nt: TGCAGTGCTAGTTTAGGACAGGGCAACTATGGCTACACCTTC
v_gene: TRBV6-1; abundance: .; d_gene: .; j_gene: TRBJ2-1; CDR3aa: CASSEIFPNEQFF; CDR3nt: TGTGCCAGCAGTGAAATCTTCCCGAATGAGCAGTTCTTC
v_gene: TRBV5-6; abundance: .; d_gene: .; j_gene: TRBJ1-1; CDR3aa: CASSYWRGMNTEAFF; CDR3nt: TGTGCCAGCAGCTATTGGAGAGGGATGAACACTGAAGCTTTCTTT
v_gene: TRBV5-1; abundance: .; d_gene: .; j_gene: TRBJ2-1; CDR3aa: CASSLAASGKASYNEQFF; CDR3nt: TGCGCCAGCAGCTTGGCGGCGTCAGGCAAAGCCTCCTACAATGAGCAGTTCTTC
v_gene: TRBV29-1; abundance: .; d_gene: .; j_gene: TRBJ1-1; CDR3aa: CSAHGVSTEAFF; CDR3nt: TGCAGCGCCCATGGGGTTAGCACTGAAGCTTTCTTT
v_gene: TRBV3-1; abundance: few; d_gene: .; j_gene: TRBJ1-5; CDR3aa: CASSQGGVNQPQHF; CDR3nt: TGTGCCAGCAGCCAGGGGGGCGTCAACCAGCCCCAGCATTTT
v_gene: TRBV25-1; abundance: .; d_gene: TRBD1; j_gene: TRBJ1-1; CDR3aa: CASRATGRGAEAFF; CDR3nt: TGTGCCAGCAGGGCGACAGGGAGGGGTGCTGAAGCTTTCTTT
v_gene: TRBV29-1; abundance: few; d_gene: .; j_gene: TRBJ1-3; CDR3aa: CSVMTGSGNTIYF; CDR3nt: TGCAGCGTAATGACAGGCTCTGGAAACACCATATATTTT
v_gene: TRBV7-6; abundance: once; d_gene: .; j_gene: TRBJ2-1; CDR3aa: CASSRSAYYNEQFF; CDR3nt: TGTGCCAGCAGCCGTAGCGCATACTACAATGAGCAGTTCTTC
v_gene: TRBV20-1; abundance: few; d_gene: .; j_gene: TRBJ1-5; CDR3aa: CSARTDSNQPQHF; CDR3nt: TGCAGTGCCCGGACGGATAGCAATCAGCCCCAGCATTTT
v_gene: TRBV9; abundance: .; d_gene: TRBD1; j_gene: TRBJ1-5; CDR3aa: CASSIGAGGQPQHF; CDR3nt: TGTGCCAGCAGCATTGGGGCAGGGGGTCAGCCCCAGCATTTT
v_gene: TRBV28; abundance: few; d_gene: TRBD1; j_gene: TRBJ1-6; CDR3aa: CASSQGAAGSPLHF; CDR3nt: TGTGCCAGCAGCCAGGGGGCGGCGGGATCACCCCTCCACTTT
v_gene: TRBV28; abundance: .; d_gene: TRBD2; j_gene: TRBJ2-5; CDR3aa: CASSFPLAGERETQYF; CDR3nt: TGTGCCAGCAGTTTCCCACTAGCGGGAGAGAGAGAGACCCAGTACTTC
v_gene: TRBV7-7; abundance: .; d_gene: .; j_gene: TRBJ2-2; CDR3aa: CASSLEASSAGELFF; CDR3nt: TGTGCTAGCAGCTTAGAAGCCAGTTCCGCCGGGGAGCTGTTTTTT
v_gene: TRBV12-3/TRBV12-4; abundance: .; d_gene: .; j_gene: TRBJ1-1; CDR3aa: CASTPQNTEAFF; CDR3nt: TGTGCCAGCACCCCCCAGAACACTGAAGCTTTCTTT
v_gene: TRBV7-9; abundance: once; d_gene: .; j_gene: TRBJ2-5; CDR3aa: CASSLVQFQETQYF; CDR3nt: TGTGCCAGCAGCTTAGTACAGTTCCAAGAGACCCAGTACTTC
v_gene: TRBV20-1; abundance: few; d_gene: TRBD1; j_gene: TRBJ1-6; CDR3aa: CSARGDRENSPLHF; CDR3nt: TGCAGTGCTAGGGGAGACAGGGAGAATTCACCCCTCCACTTT
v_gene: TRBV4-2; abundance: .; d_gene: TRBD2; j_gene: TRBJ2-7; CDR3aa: CASSQDGSREGLYEQYF; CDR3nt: TGTGCCAGCAGCCAAGATGGGTCGAGGGAGGGCCTTTACGAGCAGTACTTC
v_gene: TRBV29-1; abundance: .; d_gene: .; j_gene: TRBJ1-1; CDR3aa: CSVETGPGGTEAFF; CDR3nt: TGCAGCGTTGAAACCGGACCCGGAGGTACTGAAGCTTTCTTT
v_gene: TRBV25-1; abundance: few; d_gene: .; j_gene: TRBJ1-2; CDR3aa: CASSEFGSQYGYTF; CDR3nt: TGTGCCAGCAGTGAATTCGGCAGCCAGTATGGCTACACCTTC
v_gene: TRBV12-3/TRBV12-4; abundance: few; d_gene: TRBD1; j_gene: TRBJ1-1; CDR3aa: CASSFSLQGTEAFF; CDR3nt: TGTGCCAGCAGTTTCTCGTTACAGGGGACTGAAGCTTTCTTT
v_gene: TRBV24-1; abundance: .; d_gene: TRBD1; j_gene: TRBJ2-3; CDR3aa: CATSDFAWDREGIDTQYF; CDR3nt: TGTGCCACCAGTGATTTCGCCTGGGACAGGGAGGGAATAGATACGCAGTATTTT
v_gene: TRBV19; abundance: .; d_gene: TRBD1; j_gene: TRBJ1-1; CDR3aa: CASSPRQGEVGTEAFF; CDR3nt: TGTGCCAGTAGTCCTCGACAGGGCGAAGTGGGGACTGAAGCTTTCTTT
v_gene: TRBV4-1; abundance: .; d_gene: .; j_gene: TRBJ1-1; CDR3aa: CASSHRPGAGAANKGTEAFF; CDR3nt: TGCGCCAGCAGCCATCGACCGGGGGCGGGGGCTGCTAATAAAGGCACTGAAGCTTTCTTT